This T cell receptor (beta chain) derives from a study of cytomegalovirus exposure and HLA in healthy donors. PCR amplification relied on 60 Vbeta primers (plus 13 Jbeta primers). This table comes from immunoSEQ multiplex PCR, and its TCRdb copy is limited to in-frame clones, with some not included. The table has about 130,000 clones, over 60% seen once. Study-wide points: Fewer N-insertions (relative to the approximately 700-donor mean) were reportedly seen in an Asian-associated ancestry cluster in a later analysis.

About this clone itself: What it binds is not known.

The sequenced material came from PBMCs. This clonotype was sampled from an older woman in good health and CMV-seronegative.

Written as DNA, the CDR3 is TGTGCCAGCAGCCCGGGCTGGGGGCGAGGCACCGGGGAGCTGTTTTTT. Amino acid sequence: CASSPGWGRGTGELFF. The chain links TRBV5-6 to TRBJ2-2, with D perhaps matching TRBD1 (6 bases). Germline V gene sequence: CDR1 SGHDT, CDR2 YYEEEE. Between the trimmed V and J ends, which lost 4 bases and 4 bases, there was a span of 17 bases. The length of the CDR3 is 16 residues.